This T cell receptor beta chain was obtained from a study of cytomegalovirus exposure and HLA in healthy donors. CDR3 size: 15 residues. Germline V lookup: CDR1 SGHRS, CDR2 YFSETQ. The V and J ends lost 5 bases and 6 bases, in that order; junction bases with no gene match: 12. Overall study results and limits: Some highly shared sequence variants likely arose as a pipeline artifact. HLA allele associations emerged for about 16,000 TCR beta sequences in a later analysis, at 0.05 false discovery rate. A later analysis reportedly found that, within productive TCRs, an Asian-associated ancestry cluster had fewer N-insertions than the mean observed across the roughly 630 donors. Cytomegalovirus-associated status was assigned to fewer than 200 TCR beta chains.

PCR employed 60 Vbeta and 13 Jbeta primers. Method: immunoSEQ multiplex PCR; TCRdb's copy keeps in-frame clones and lacks some. Of about 110,000 clones in the sample, roughly 63% were seen once. A word on this clone: Its antigen is as yet unknown.

This chain joins TRBV5-1 and TRBJ1-2; 8 nucleotides match TRBD1. Sequencing was performed on PBMCs. This clonotype originated in a woman aged 70-85 years in good health and CMV-seropositive. CDR3 DNA: TGCGCCAGCAGTACTGGGACAGGCGAAGAGAATGGCTACACCTTC. Translated, it gives CASSTGTGEENGYTF.